This passage covers 26 T cell receptor beta chains from one sample sequenced in a study of glioma-infiltrating T cells listed by TCRdb under 2016. Instrument on record: Illumina MiSeq. TCR alpha and beta CDR3 regions were amplified with the iRepertoire nested amplicon-rescue multiplex PCR (arm-PCR) platform from RNA. In-frame beta chains were kept once TCRdb had trimmed the public reads at Q25 with fastp and called clones with MiXCR. Under each unique CDR3 protein, matching rows form one entry showing the most common genes and DNA. The sample table holds more than 350,000 distinct CDR3 sequences, of which 41% were seen once. The top ten clones comprise about 12% of the sample. Sequenced: glioma tissue, nonneoplastic brain tissue, or PBMCs (not recorded which). The receptors stem from a human donor with low-grade glioma or glioblastoma, undergoing nonglioma brain surgery, or in good health (not recorded which).

The J gene is TRBJ2-7, the V gene TRBV2; D gene unclear. The length of the CDR3 is 14 residues. V lost 7 bases and J lost 0, with 13 bases in between. CDR1 SNHLY and CDR2 FYNNEI come from the germline V gene. The CDR3 DNA sequence: TGTGCCAGCACCGGCACTTACCTCTCCTACGAGCAGTACTTC. Its protein product is CASTGTYLSYEQYF.

The rearrangement links TRBV7-2 to TRBJ1-3, with D possibly TRBD1 on 5 matching bases. Germline CDR1 SGHTA, CDR2 FQGNSA. Trimming cost V 6 bases and J 0 bases, with 9 bases left between them. The CDR3 covers 14 residues. CDR3 in DNA: TGTGCCAGCAGACCAACAGGCTCTGGAAACACCATATATTTT. This translates into CASRPTGSGNTIYF.

In its sample, this clonotype was seen a few times. The chain carries TRBV28 and TRBJ1-3; D possibly corresponds to TRBD1 (6 bases). The CDR3 spans 16 residues. Trimming stripped 5 bases from V and 2 bases from J, with 16 bases between. CDR1 and CDR2 (germline): MDHEN, SYDVKM. The CDR3 DNA reads as TGTGCCAGCAGTGAGACCGGACAGTGGACTGGAAACACCATATATTTT. Protein: CASSETGQWTGNTIYF.

This clonotype was picked up a small number of times. Possible read error: a much larger clone is one base away. This chain uses TRBV6-1 with TRBJ2-7; TRBD2 aligns across 9 bases. CDR3 length: 16 amino acids. Germline lookup yields CDR1 MNHNS and CDR2 SASEGT. CDR3 region: CASSYRVSGRSYERYF. CDR3 DNA sequence: TGTGCCAGCAGCTACCGTGTCAGCGGGAGGTCCTACGAGCGGTACTTC.

Concerning this clonotype itself: A much larger clone lies a single base off, so this may be a read error. The chain carries TRBV20-1 and TRBJ2-7; TRBD2 is a possible D gene (6 bases). The CDR3 has 13 residues. Per the germline V gene, CDR1 is DFQATT and CDR2 is SNEGSKA (reference sequence). The V end lost 5 bases, the J end lost 2 bases, and 13 bases lay between the germline ends. DNA for the CDR3: TGCAGTGCTGGAGGGCAGAATCCCTACGAGCAGTACTTC. This codes for CSAGGQNPYEQYF.

The chain has TRBV20-1 and TRBJ1-5; the D gene is possibly TRBD1 (5 bases). Germline V gene lookup returns CDR1 DFQATT and CDR2 SNEGSKA (reference sequence). CDR3 length equals 15 residues. V was pared by 6 bases and J by 6 bases, with 21 bases between. The CDR3 coding sequence is TGCAGTGCATACCGGGACGCGGGTCTAAGTCAGCCCCAGCATTTT. Translation: CSAYRDAGLSQPQHF.

In regard to this clonotype: The junction and the germline gene differ at one end; a read error may be behind it. V usage is TRBV20-1 and J usage is TRBJ1-5, with TRBD1 as a possible D gene (6 bases). This CDR3 comprises 15 residues. In germline, CDR1 is DFQATT, CDR2 SNEGSKA (reference sequence). The CDR3 protein is CSARVGRGSNQTQHF. The CDR3 DNA reads as TGCAGTGCTAGAGTGGGTAGGGGGAGCAATCAGACCCAGCATTTT.

With respect to this clonotype: Given a much more abundant clone one base away, this may be a read error. Here the CDR3 omits its conserved ending phenylalanine or tryptophan, so a read error is the likely source. V is TRBV6-5 and J is TRBJ1-6; weak D call: TRBD1 (6 bases). V lost 5 bases, J lost 0 bases, and 11 bases lay in between. In germline, CDR1 is MNHEY, CDR2 SVGAGI. There are 16 residues in the CDR3. This CDR3 is CASSKRTDSYNSPLHL. For the CDR3, the DNA is TGTGCCAGCAGTAAACGGACAGACTCCTATAATTCACCCCTCCACCTT.

As for this clonotype: It may be a read error: a sequence one base away is much more abundant. The V call is TRBV10-3, the J call TRBJ1-1, with D tentatively TRBD1 (6 bases). The length of the CDR3 is 14 residues. Trimming removed 8 bases from V and 1 base from J, with 14 bases in between. CDR1 is ENHRY, CDR2 SYGVKD, per germline. The CDR3 protein is CAIETDRTNTEAFF. The CDR3 DNA follows: TGTGCCATCGAGACCGACAGGACGAACACTGAAGCTTTCTTT.

CDR3 sequence: CASSLARTRGRNEQFF. In nucleotides, the CDR3 is TGTGCCAGCAGTTTGGCCCGGACTAGAGGGAGAAATGAGCAGTTCTTC. This rearrangement joins TRBV28 to TRBJ2-1; the match to TRBD2 covers 7 bases. The germline CDR1 and CDR2 sequences are MDHEN and SYDVKM. This CDR3 region has 16 residues. V was clipped by 3 bases and J by 7 bases; unmatched bases: 12.

This clonotype was seen once. The J gene is TRBJ2-2, the V gene TRBV7-9, with no clear D. The CDR3 is made up of 15 amino acids. Germline lookup yields CDR1 SEHNR and CDR2 FQNEAQ (reference sequence). Trimming took 5 bases from V and 6 from J, leaving 16 bases between them. This CDR3 is CASSLGDLLAGELFF. CDR3 nucleotide sequence: TGTGCCAGCAGCCTTGGTGACCTCCTAGCCGGGGAGCTGTTTTTT. Based on the CDR3 plus reference TRBV7-9 and TRBJ2-2, the full variable domain is DTGVSQNPRHKITKRGQNVTFRCDPISEHNRLYWYRQTLGQGPEFLTYFQNEAQLEKSRLLSDRFSAERPKGSFSTLEIQRTEQGDSAMYLCASSLGDLLAGELFFGEGSRLTVL.

The CDR3 coding sequence is TGTGCCAGCAGCCCTTCCGGGCTTCAGCGGTATTTT. Protein: CASSPSGLQRYF. The rearrangement links TRBV3-1 to TRBJ2-3; no definite D call. The V gene's germline CDR1 is LGHDT and CDR2 YNNKEL (reference sequence). This CDR3 is 12 amino acids long. V lost 4 bases, J lost 14 bases, and 16 bases lay in between.

Remarks on this clonotype: With a much larger clone just one base away, this may be a read error. The rearrangement uses TRBV6-2 or TRBV6-3 and TRBJ1-6; D unclear. Germline CDR1 is MNHEY and CDR2 is SVGEGT. The CDR3 contains 13 residues. Deletions cut 4 bases from V and 7 bases from J, with 8 bases between. The CDR3 sequence: CASSSEGNSPLHF. The CDR3 nucleotides read TGTGCCAGCAGTTCGGAAGGAAATTCACCCCTCCACTTT.

Comment on this clonotype: A junction boundary mismatches the germline segment, possibly from a read error. The V call is TRBV6-2 or TRBV6-3, the J call TRBJ2-2; TRBD2 aligns across 7 bases. CDR1 MNHEY and CDR2 SVGEGT come from the germline V gene. The CDR3 has 16 amino acids. The CDR3 nucleotides are TGTGCCAGCAGTTACCAGGCGGGAGAGGAAACCGTGGAGCTGTTTTTT. This gives the protein CASSYQAGEETVELFF.

This sequence joins TRBV28 and TRBJ2-1; D gene ambiguous. V dropped 6 bases and J dropped 9 bases, with 21 bases sitting between them. Looked up from germline, CDR1 is MDHEN and CDR2 is SYDVKM. The CDR3 runs to 15 residues. For the CDR3, the DNA is TGTGCCAGCAGCTCTCGTTTCGGGTCCTCGGTTGAGCAGTTCTTC. Translating gives CASSSRFGSSVEQFF.

The CDR3 DNA sequence: TGTGCCAGCAGTCGCATGATTAGCACAGATACGCAGTATTTT. Translated: CASSRMISTDTQYF. J is TRBJ2-3 and V is TRBV12-3 or TRBV12-4; D is unresolved. CDR3 length: 14 residues. Trimming shortened V by 5 bases and J by 0 bases, and 9 bases separated the two germline ends.

CDR3 loop: CASSLGRDREIEAFF. The CDR3 bases are TGTGCCAGCTCACTAGGTCGGGACAGGGAAATTGAAGCTTTCTTT. The gene calls are TRBV18 and TRBJ1-1; TRBD1 matches 9 bases. The CDR3 sequence is 15 residues long. Germline lookup yields CDR1 KGHSH and CDR2 LQKENI. The J segment lost 7 bases and the V segment lost 4 bases, leaving 10 bases of the junction unmatched.

This clonotype has only a few counts. The chain couples TRBV7-2 to TRBJ2-3, with 11 bases lining up with TRBD2. Per the germline V gene, CDR1 is SGHTA and CDR2 is FQGNSA. The CDR3 consists of 21 residues. V shed 3 bases and J 0 bases; nucleotides not matched to a gene: 17. CDR3 sequence reads: CASSFPSGLAERGYSTDTQYF. The CDR3 coding sequence is TGTGCCAGCAGCTTCCCCTCGGGACTAGCGGAGAGGGGGTATAGCACAGATACGCAGTATTTT. Full variable domain (missing parts from reference TRBV7-2 and TRBJ2-3): GAGVSQSPSNKVTEKGKDVELRCDPISGHTALYWYRQSLGQGLEFLIYFQGNSAPDKSGLPSDRFSAERTGGSVSTLTIQRTQQEDSAVYLCASSFPSGLAERGYSTDTQYFGPGTRLTVL.

As concerns this clonotype: Its ends do not fully match the called genes, so a read error is possible. This sequence joins TRBV7-2 and TRBJ1-2; 7 bases are a match to TRBD1. The CDR3 sequence is 14 residues long. The germline gives CDR1 SGHTA, CDR2 FQGNSA. Here the CDR3 DNA reads TGTGCCAGCAGCTTGCGTGTGACAGGGTATGGCTGCACCTTC. As protein: CASSLRVTGYGCTF.

Of note for this clonotype: This may come from a read error, since a much larger clone is one base off. The chain combines TRBV9 with TRBJ2-7; 9 bases agree with TRBD2. This CDR3 spans 13 amino acids. CDR1 and CDR2 (germline): SGDLS, YYNGEE. After removal of 5 bases from V and 2 bases from J, the junction contained 2 bases not matched to a gene. The CDR3 sequence is CASSPSGTYEQYF. For the CDR3, the DNA is TGTGCCAGCAGTCCTAGCGGGACCTACGAGCAGTACTTC. Based on the CDR3 plus reference TRBV9 and TRBJ2-7, the full variable domain is DSGVTQTPKHLITATGQRVTLRCSPRSGDLSVYWYQQSLDQGLQFLIQYYNGEERAKGNILERFSAQQFPDLHSELNLSSLELGDSALYFCASSPSGTYEQYFGPGTRLTVT.

To note about this clonotype: At one boundary the junction diverges from the germline segment, which might be a read error. CDR3: CASSPTGDEYTKAFF. CDR3 bases: TGTGCCAGCAGCCCGACAGGGGACGAGTACACTAAAGCTTTCTTT. The gene calls are TRBV28 and TRBJ1-1, with TRBD1 identical over 8 bases. There are 15 residues in the CDR3. Per germline, CDR1 MDHEN and CDR2 SYDVKM.

A word on this clonotype: A much larger clone sits a single nucleotide away, making a read error possible. The gene calls are TRBV28 and TRBJ1-1; D possibly corresponds to TRBD1 (5 bases). Germline V gives CDR1 MDHEN, CDR2 SYDVKM. Trimming removed 6 bases at V and 3 bases at J, with 11 bases between. The CDR3 spans 13 residues. The DNA of the CDR3 is TGTGCCAGCAGCATGAGAGGGGACACTGAAGCTTTCTTT. It yields the protein CASSMRGDTEAFF.

This clonotype was picked up many times. V and J are TRBV20-1 and TRBJ2-7; a weak D match, TRBD2 (6 bases). Germline V lookup: CDR1 DFQATT, CDR2 SNEGSKA (reference sequence). The CDR3 is 14 residues long. V was pared by 6 bases and J by 4 bases, with 19 bases between. CDR3 sequence: CSALIGGIAYEQYF. The CDR3 DNA reads as TGCAGTGCACTCATTGGCGGGATCGCTTACGAGCAGTACTTC.

This clonotype has just a few counts. The CDR3 loop reads CASSRRQANYGYTF. CDR3 in DNA: TGCGCCAGCAGCAGACGACAGGCTAACTATGGCTACACCTTC. The gene calls are TRBV4-3 and TRBJ1-2, with D perhaps matching TRBD1 (6 bases). CDR3 length equals 14 residues. The germline V gene encodes CDR1 LGHNA and CDR2 YSLEER. The V gene lost 5 bases and the J gene lost 0 bases, with 10 bases spanning the gap.

A remark on this clonotype: Possible read error: a much larger clone is one base away. The gene calls are TRBV25-1 and TRBJ2-5, with 10 bases matching TRBD2. CDR3 length: 15 amino acids. The germline CDR1 and CDR2 sequences are MGHDK and SYGVNS. The ends lost 4 bases at V and 1 base at J; junction bases unmatched: 3. The CDR3 nucleotides read TGTGCCAGCAGTGGTAGCGGGAGGCCCCAAGAGACCCAGTACTTC. It encodes CASSGSGRPQETQYF.

This clonotype is a singleton in its sample. Given a much more abundant clone one base away, this may be a read error. This chain joins TRBV6-1 and TRBJ1-1; D is uncertain. CDR3 length: 15 amino acids. CDR1 is MNHNS, CDR2 SASEGT, per germline. CDR3 amino acids: CASRRVGLMNTEPFF. The CDR3 nucleotides are TGTGCCAGCAGGAGGGTTGGTTTAATGAACACTGAACCTTTCTTT.